This TCR beta chain was sequenced for a study of cytomegalovirus exposure and HLA in healthy donors. 60 Vbeta and 13 Jbeta primers were used in PCR. Sequenced by immunoSEQ multiplex PCR; TCRdb stores in-frame clones only, minus some. This repertoire includes roughly 220,000 clones. Germline V gives CDR1 SGHRS, CDR2 YFSETQ. V lost 4 bases and J 3 bases, leaving 16 bases between the germline ends. The CDR3 sequence is 15 residues long. The study, taken as a whole, reports: Productive rates of about 87% or about 30% were seen for most TCR beta V segments in an earlier analysis. Other equally common chains were less clonally expanded than HLA-associated TCR beta chains, a later analysis showed. A missense variant in DCLRE1C was later tied to TCR beta V- and J-gene trimming.

About this clone itself: The antigen remains unidentified.

The origin of this receptor is a girl aged 2-10 years in good health and CMV-seropositive. V gene TRBV5-1 combines with J gene TRBJ2-5; D might be TRBD2 (6 bases). The sample taken for sequencing was PBMCs. CDR3 residues: CASSRSGVAEETQYF. CDR3 bases: TGCGCCAGCAGCCGGTCTGGGGTAGCGGAAGAGACCCAGTACTTC.